A selection of T cell receptor beta chains follows, all from one sample in a study of T cell repertoires and HLA-DP antigens. Their antigens remain unidentified. Profiling relied on immunoSEQ multiplex PCR, and the TCRdb table lists in-frame clones only, not all of them. In the table there are around 70,000 clones, about 82% of which are singletons. Sequencing was carried out using CD4+ T cells from PBMCs. The receptors stem from a man aged 60-69 years in good health and CMV-seronegative. Each CDR3 is given without its conserved first and last residue. D genes are given only for firm matches. Some rows have no size entry. The others give once, few or many, or a class for an expanded clone.

v_gene,d_gene,j_gene,abundance,CDR3aa
TRBV6-5,-,TRBJ1-1,-,ASSWGQNTEAF
TRBV9,-,TRBJ2-1,-,ASSFRGSSYNEQF
TRBV5-8,-,TRBJ1-6,once,ASSFRGLYSPLH
TRBV6-5,TRBD1,TRBJ1-1,-,ASRIWTGQNTEAF
TRBV6-5,-,TRBJ2-2,-,ASSYRQGGELF
TRBV5-4,-,TRBJ2-5,-,ASSWSRDSQAQY
TRBV5-4,-,TRBJ2-3,-,ASSFDGGSTDTQY
TRBV30,-,TRBJ1-4,-,AWSPRGWEKLF
TRBV30,TRBD1,TRBJ1-2,-,AWRMTGGASGGYT
TRBV29-1,-,TRBJ1-1,-,SGYVENTEAF
TRBV5-4,-,TRBJ2-2,-,ASSFQDISTGELF
TRBV18,-,TRBJ2-7,-,ASSRVAQSSYEQY
TRBV6-6,-,TRBJ2-3,-,ASRSEGASDTQY
TRBV5-4,-,TRBJ2-3,-,ASSLGADTQY
TRBV4-1,-,TRBJ2-5,-,ASSQGSRLVAGHGETQY
TRBV7-2,-,TRBJ1-6,-,ASRLETGLSPLH
TRBV5-1,TRBD2,TRBJ2-7,-,ASSLDIAGEDGYEQY
TRBV19,-,TRBJ2-5,-,ASSSPRGTQY
TRBV2,-,TRBJ1-1,-,ASSDHGRGTEAF
TRBV7-2,-,TRBJ2-1,-,ASRRDGEQF
TRBV11-2,-,TRBJ1-2,-,ASSLALRQWVGYT
TRBV7-2,-,TRBJ2-2,-,ASSPRNTGELF
TRBV7-3,-,TRBJ2-3,-,ASSDMGGGDTQY
TRBV11-2,-,TRBJ1-1,-,ASSLWGNTEAF
TRBV6-5,TRBD1,TRBJ1-1,-,ASSSGQGYTEAF
TRBV7-2,TRBD2,TRBJ2-7,-,ASSITSGVYEQY
TRBV7-2,-,TRBJ2-5,-,ASTSEGGRETQY
TRBV7-2,-,TRBJ2-2,-,ASSAYTGELF
TRBV13,-,TRBJ2-2,-,ASSSAPPGELF
TRBV10-3,-,TRBJ1-5,-,AISVHRDEPQH
TRBV19,-,TRBJ1-5,-,ASMREEQPQH
TRBV6-4,TRBD2,TRBJ2-1,-,ASSDLAGGINEQF
TRBV4-3,-,TRBJ2-1,-,ASSQGPYNEQF
TRBV11-3,TRBD2,TRBJ2-7,-,ASSPGTSFGEQY
TRBV7-6,TRBD2,TRBJ2-4,-,ASSPGTSLNIQY
TRBV5-1,TRBD1,TRBJ2-1,-,ASSLEPGGSYNEQF
TRBV23-1,-,TRBJ2-2,few,ASSPDGDDTGELF
TRBV7-2,-,TRBJ2-1,once,ASSLAGSGPHEQF
TRBV5-5,TRBD1,TRBJ1-2,-,ASSLGDRGIPYYGYT
TRBV7-2,-,TRBJ2-7,once,ASSLTDSYEQY
TRBV7-3,-,TRBJ2-3,few,ASSLTGGVGTDTQY
TRBV4-3,-,TRBJ1-2,-,ASSQDRANYGYT
TRBV10-1,TRBD2,TRBJ2-4,-,ASSAGLAGDRNIQY
TRBV11-3,-,TRBJ1-1,-,ASSSGVNTEAF
TRBV5-4,-,TRBJ1-1,-,ASSPGKNLLNTEAF
TRBV30,TRBD1,TRBJ1-6,-,AWSDGQGDSPLH
TRBV6-1,-,TRBJ1-1,few,ASRVQGLDTEAF
TRBV6-1,TRBD1,TRBJ1-1,-,ASWTGGKRDTEAF